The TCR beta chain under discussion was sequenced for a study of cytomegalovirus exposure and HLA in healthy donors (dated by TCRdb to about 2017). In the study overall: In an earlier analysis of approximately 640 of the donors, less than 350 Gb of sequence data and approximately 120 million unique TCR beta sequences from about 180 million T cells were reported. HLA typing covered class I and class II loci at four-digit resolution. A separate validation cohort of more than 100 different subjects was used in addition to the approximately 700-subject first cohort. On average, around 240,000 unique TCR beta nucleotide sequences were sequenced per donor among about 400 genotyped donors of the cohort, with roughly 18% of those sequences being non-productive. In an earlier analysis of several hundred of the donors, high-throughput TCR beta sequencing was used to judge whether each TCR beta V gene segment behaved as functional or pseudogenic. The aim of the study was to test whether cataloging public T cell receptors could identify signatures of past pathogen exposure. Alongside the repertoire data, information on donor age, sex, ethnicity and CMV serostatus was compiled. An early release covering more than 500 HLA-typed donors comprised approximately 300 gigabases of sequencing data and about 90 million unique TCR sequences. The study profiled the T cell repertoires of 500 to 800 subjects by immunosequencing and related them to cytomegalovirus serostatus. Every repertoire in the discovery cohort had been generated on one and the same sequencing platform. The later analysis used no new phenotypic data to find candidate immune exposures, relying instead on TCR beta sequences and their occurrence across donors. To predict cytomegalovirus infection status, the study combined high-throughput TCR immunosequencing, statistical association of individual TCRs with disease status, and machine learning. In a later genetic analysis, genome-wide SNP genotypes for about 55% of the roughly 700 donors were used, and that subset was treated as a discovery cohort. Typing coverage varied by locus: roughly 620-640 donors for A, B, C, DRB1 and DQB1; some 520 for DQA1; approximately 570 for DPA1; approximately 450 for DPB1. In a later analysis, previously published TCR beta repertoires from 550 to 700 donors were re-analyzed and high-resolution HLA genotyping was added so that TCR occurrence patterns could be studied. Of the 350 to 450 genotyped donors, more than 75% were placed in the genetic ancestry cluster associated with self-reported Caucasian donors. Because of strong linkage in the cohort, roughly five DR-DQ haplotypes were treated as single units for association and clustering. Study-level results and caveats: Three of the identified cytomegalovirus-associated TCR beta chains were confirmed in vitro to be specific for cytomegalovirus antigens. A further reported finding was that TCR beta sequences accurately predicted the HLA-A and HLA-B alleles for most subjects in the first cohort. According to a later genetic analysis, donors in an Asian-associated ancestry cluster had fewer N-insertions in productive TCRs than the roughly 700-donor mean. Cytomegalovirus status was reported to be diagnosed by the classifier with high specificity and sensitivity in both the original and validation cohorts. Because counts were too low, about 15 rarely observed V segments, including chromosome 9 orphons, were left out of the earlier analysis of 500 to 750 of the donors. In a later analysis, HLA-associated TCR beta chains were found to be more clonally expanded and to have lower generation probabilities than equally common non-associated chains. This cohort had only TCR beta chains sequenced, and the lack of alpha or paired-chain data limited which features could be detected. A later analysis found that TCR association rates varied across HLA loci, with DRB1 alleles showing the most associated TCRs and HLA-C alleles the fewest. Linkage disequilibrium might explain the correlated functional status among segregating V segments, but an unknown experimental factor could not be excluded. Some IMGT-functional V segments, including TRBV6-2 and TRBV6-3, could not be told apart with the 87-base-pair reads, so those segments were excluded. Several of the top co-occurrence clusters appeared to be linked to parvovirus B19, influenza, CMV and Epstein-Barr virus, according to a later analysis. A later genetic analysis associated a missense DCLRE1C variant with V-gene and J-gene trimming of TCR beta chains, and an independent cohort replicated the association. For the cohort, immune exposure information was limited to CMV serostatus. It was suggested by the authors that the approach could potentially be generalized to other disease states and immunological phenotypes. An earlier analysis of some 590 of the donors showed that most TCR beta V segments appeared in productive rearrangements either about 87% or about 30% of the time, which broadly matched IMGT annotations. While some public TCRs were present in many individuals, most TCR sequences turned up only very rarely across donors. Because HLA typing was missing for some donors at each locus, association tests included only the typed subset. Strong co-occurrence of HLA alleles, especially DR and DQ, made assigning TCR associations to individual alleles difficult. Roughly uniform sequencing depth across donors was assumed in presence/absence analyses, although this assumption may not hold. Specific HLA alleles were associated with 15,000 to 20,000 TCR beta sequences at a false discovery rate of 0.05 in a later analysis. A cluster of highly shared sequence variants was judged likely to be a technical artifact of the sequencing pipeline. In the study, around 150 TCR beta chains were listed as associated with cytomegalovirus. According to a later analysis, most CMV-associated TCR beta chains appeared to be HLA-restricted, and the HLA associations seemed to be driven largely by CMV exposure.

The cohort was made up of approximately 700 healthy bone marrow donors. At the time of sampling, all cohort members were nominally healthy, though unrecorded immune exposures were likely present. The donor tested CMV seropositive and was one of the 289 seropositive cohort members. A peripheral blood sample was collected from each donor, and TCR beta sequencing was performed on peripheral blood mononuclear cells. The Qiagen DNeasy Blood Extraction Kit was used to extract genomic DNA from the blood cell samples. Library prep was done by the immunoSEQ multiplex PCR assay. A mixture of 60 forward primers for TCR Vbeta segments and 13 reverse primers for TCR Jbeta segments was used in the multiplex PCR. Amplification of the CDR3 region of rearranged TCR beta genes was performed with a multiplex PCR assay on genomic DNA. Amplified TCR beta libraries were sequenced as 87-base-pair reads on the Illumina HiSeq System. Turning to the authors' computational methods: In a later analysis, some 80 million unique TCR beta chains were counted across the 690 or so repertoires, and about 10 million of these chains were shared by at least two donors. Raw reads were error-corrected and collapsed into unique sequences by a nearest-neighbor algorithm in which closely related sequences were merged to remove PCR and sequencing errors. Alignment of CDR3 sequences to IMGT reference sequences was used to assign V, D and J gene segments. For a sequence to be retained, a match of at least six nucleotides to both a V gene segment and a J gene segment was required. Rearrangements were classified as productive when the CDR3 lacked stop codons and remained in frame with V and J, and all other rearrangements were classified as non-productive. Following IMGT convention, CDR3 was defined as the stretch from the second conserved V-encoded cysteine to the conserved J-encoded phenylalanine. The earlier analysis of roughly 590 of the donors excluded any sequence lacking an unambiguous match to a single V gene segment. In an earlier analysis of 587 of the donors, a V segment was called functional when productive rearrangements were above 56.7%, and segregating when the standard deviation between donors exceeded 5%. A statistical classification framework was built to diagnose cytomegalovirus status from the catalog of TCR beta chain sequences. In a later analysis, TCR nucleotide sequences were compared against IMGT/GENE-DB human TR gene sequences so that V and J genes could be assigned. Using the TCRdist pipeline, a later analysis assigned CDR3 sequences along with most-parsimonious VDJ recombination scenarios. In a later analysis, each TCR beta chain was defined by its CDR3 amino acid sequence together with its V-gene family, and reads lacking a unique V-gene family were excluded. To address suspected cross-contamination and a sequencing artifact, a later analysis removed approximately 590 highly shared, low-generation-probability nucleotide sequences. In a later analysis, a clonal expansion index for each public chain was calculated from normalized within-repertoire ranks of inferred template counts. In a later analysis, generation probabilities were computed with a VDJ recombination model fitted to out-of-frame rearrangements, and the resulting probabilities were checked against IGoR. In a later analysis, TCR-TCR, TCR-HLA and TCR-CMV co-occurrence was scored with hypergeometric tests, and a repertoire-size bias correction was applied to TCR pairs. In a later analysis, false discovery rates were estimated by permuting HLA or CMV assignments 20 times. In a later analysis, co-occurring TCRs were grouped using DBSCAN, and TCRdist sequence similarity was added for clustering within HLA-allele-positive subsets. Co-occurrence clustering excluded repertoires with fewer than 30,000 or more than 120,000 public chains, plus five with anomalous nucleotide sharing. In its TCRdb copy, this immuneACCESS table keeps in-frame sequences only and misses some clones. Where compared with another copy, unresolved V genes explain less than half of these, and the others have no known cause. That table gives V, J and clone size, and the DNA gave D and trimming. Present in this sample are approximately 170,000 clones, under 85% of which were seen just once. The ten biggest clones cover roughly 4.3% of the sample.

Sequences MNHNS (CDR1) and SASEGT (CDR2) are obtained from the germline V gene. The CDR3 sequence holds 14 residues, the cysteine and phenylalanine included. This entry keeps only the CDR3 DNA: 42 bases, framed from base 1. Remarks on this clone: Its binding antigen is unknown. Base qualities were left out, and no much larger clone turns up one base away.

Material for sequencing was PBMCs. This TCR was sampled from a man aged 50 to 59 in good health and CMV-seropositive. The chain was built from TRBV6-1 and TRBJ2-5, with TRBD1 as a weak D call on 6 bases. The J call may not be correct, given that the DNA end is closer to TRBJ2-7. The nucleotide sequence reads TGTGCCAGCAGTGATTGGGACACCTTATACGAGCAGTACTTC. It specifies CASSDWDTLYEQYF.